The clone carrying this T cell receptor (beta chain) was counted at least ten times. Its antigen is not identified. A universal primer site arose from template switching, and cDNA bore unique molecular identifiers. TCRdb called the 5' RACE reads again in MiXCR, with one record for every CDR3 protein. The profile shows about 480,000 distinct CDR3 sequences, 13% to 15% of them singletons. This specimen belongs to a study of identical twins. Study results and caveats: Out-of-frame alpha sequences common to twins exhibited a surplus of low generation probability.

CDR1 DFQATT and CDR2 SNEGSKA come from the germline V gene (reference sequence). This CDR3 is 11 amino acids long. Another study also made use of these data, one on yellow fever vaccine responses in identical twins.

The material sequenced was CD4+ T cells sorted from blood. The TCR was taken from a woman in her late teens or twenties in good health. The rearrangement joins TRBV20-1 to TRBJ1-4; D is unclear. The CDR3 loop reads CLASGNEKLFF. Written as DNA, the CDR3 is TGCTTGGCGAGCGGGAATGAAAAACTGTTTTTT.